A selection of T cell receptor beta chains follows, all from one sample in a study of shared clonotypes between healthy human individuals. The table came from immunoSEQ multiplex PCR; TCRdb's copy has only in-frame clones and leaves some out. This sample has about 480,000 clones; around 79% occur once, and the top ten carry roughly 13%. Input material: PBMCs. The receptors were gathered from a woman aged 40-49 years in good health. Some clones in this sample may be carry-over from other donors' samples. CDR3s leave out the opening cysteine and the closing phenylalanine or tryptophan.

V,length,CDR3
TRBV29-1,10,SVELGAKEQY
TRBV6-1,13,ASTLVTGVAETQY
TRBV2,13,ASRGWTSGYNEQF
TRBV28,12,ASSLSTGTDTQY
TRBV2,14,ASSVEGQGNTGELF
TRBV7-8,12,ASSSPPLYNEQF
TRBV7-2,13,ASSPDRGINTEAF
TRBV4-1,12,ASSRTQGNTEAF
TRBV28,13,ASSSPSVSEYEQY
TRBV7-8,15,ASSLVSGGLRGETQY
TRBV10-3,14,AISENSGRTGETQY
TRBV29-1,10,SVTGSDYGYT
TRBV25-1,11,ASSEGHPRVLY
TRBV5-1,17,ASSKGTGRVGLFINEQF
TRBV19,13,ASSMVGGTIGEQY
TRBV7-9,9,ASSFRAEQY
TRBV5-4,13,ASSPPGTSFYEQY
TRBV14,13,ASSLQGTRSLEQF
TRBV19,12,ASSTDRGSSPQH
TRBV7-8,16,ASSSGLAEYISTDTQY
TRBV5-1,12,ASGEGRGQETQY
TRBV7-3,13,ASSPDGKGNYGYT
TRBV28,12,ASSLGRESYEQY
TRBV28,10,ASSRTYPGIY
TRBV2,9,ASREAYEQY
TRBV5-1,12,ASSPWGENEKLF
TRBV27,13,ASSLWAHKNTEAF
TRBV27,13,ASSFTGTAGNTIY
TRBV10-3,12,AIRGAAGYNEQF
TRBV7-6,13,ASSSRAAGVEELF
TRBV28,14,ASNILGAGGPSEQY
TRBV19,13,ASSIEAGGLNEQF
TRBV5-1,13,ASSLVPGLGNEQF
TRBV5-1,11,ASSLAIRETQY